The 25 T cell receptor beta chains below come from one sample, sequenced in a study of shared clonotypes between healthy human individuals (dated by TCRdb to 2020 to 2022). CD8 naive samples consisted of CD45RO-negative cells that were positively selected for CCR7, yielding a CD45RA+CCR7+ population without TemRA cells. Library preparation used the immunoSEQ multiplex PCR assay. TCRdb mirrors the immuneACCESS table, restricted to in-frame sequences. Some clones are absent from its copies; in checked studies, under half trace to an unresolved V gene, and the reason for the others is unknown. The sample contains more than 2 million clones, over 85% of them found a single time. In total, the top ten clones hold roughly 1% of the sample. The sequenced material came from naive CD8+ T cells sorted from blood. The cell subset or site tag for this specimen amounts to: CD45RA+CCR7+. The receptor source for this set is a man younger than 30 in good health.

This clone was picked up one time. J is TRBJ2-7 and V is TRBV5-4; the D gene is possibly TRBD1 (6 bases). CDR3 length: 17 residues. Germline V gene data show CDR1 as SGHNT and CDR2 as YYREEE (reference sequence). Trimming cost V 0 bases and J 6 bases, with 22 bases left between them. The CDR3 sequence is CASSLGGQYSSSPEQYF. CDR3 in DNA: TGTGCCAGCAGCTTGGGGGGGCAATACAGTTCCTCTCCCGAGCAGTACTTC.

The chain has TRBV6-5 and TRBJ2-7, with D possibly being TRBD1 (5 bases). The CDR3 loop spans 13 amino acids. Germline V gene lookup returns CDR1 MNHEY and CDR2 SVGAGI. The ends were cut back, 2 bases at V and 6 bases at J, with 11 bases in the middle. CDR3 sequence reads: CASSYSDRSEQYF. As DNA, the CDR3 is TGTGCCAGCAGTTACAGCGACAGAAGCGAGCAGTACTTC.

In regard to this clone: One end of the junction does not line up with germline, which may come from a read error. The same CDR3 is also encoded by other DNA sequences in this sample. The chain is built from TRBV6-5 and TRBJ1-2, with D unresolved. The CDR3 spans 15 residues. Germline V gene sequence: CDR1 MNHEY, CDR2 SVGAGI. The CDR3 is CASTDPVRGGYGYTF. The CDR3 coding sequence is TGCGCCAGCACAGACCCCGTTAGAGGTGGCTATGGCTACACCTTC.

This chain uses TRBV11-2 with TRBJ2-2; TRBD2 agrees at 7 bases. V trimming: 1 base; J trimming: 5 bases; junction bases outside the gene matches: 4. The CDR3 has 15 residues. Germline V CDR1 and CDR2: SGHAT, FQNNGV. The CDR3 nucleotides are TGTGCCAGCAGCTTAGTGGAGGGAGGGACCGGGGAGCTGTTTTTT. Its translation: CASSLVEGGTGELFF.

The chain employs TRBV5-1 and TRBJ2-7; D remains unclear. The V and J ends lost 0 bases and 4 bases respectively, with 11 bases between them. The germline V gene has CDR1 SGHRS and CDR2 YFSETQ. CDR3 length: 14 residues. This CDR3 is CASSLAPSSYEQYF. The CDR3 DNA sequence: TGCGCCAGCAGCTTGGCCCCTAGTTCTTACGAGCAGTACTTC.

This clone was picked up one time. The rearrangement uses TRBV28 and TRBJ1-3; TRBD1 aligns across 7 bases. V was pared by 5 bases and J by 2 bases, with 3 bases of the junction left unmatched. This CDR3 contains 14 residues. Germline V gives CDR1 MDHEN, CDR2 SYDVKM. In DNA, the CDR3 is TGTGCCAGCAGTCCCAGGGGGACTGGAAACACCATATATTTT. Protein sequence: CASSPRGTGNTIYF.

This chain connects TRBV29-1 to TRBJ2-2; no firm D call. V was pared by 5 bases and J by 3 bases, with 7 bases between. From germline, CDR1 is SQVTM and CDR2 ANQGSEA. This CDR3 is 12 amino acids long. CDR3 protein: CSVLRDTGELFF. CDR3 nucleotides: TGCAGCGTTCTACGGGACACCGGGGAGCTGTTTTTT.

The chain joins TRBV9 to TRBJ2-1; 10 bases are shared with TRBD2. This CDR3 contains 15 residues. CDR1 is SGDLS, CDR2 YYNGEE, per germline. Trimming at V came to 4 bases and at J to 6 bases, leaving 7 bases not matched to a gene. The CDR3 loop is CASSPGTSVGNEQFF. The CDR3 DNA sequence: TGTGCCAGCAGCCCCGGGACTAGCGTCGGCAATGAGCAGTTCTTC.

The chain combines TRBV4-1 with TRBJ1-4; TRBD1 is a possible D gene (6 bases). The germline V gene has CDR1 MGHRA and CDR2 YSYEKL. The CDR3 is made up of 14 amino acids. Trimming shortened V by 4 bases and J by 7 bases, and 13 bases separated the two germline ends. Here the CDR3 reads CASSRTQGGEKLFF. CDR3 DNA: TGCGCCAGCAGCCGAACACAGGGTGGTGAAAAACTGTTTTTT.

The chain joins TRBV7-9 to TRBJ1-1; maybe TRBD1 (6 bases). The CDR3 consists of 12 residues. Trimming took 4 bases from V and 7 from J, leaving 10 bases between them. Germline-derived CDR1 and CDR2 are SEHNR and FQNEAQ (reference sequence). In DNA form, the CDR3 reads TGTGCCAGCAGCTCACAGGGAGTTGAAGCTTTCTTT. Encoded protein: CASSSQGVEAFF. The entire variable domain, with the rest obtained from reference TRBV7-9 and TRBJ1-1, is as follows: DTGVSQNPRHKITKRGQNVTFRCDPISEHNRLYWYRQTLGQGPEFLTYFQNEAQLEKSRLLSDRFSAERPKGSFSTLEIQRTEQGDSAMYLCASSSQGVEAFFGQGTRLTVV.

The chain uses TRBV7-9 and TRBJ1-6; perhaps TRBD1 as D (5 bases). The V end was cut by 5 bases, the J end by 7 bases, with 15 bases between. This CDR3 has 15 amino acids. Germline-derived CDR1 and CDR2 are SEHNR and FQNEAQ (reference sequence). CDR3 coding DNA: TGTGCCAGCAGCCCGTTTAGGGGCTCGAATTCACCCCTCCACTTT. Translated, it gives CASSPFRGSNSPLHF.

This sequence joins TRBV4-1 and TRBJ2-5; 10 bases match TRBD2. CDR1 is MGHRA, CDR2 YSYEKL, per germline. V was clipped by 1 base and J by 5 bases; unmatched bases: 10. The CDR3 runs 17 residues. This chain's CDR3 is CASSQGVGLAGDETQYF. The DNA of the CDR3 is TGCGCCAGCAGCCAAGGGGTAGGGCTAGCGGGAGATGAGACCCAGTACTTC.

The chain joins TRBV5-6 to TRBJ2-5; 10 bases are shared with TRBD2. The CDR3 runs 15 residues. The J segment lost 0 bases and the V segment lost 3 bases, leaving 2 bases of the junction unmatched. Germline values: CDR1 SGHDT, CDR2 YYEEEE. CDR3 coding DNA: TGTGCCAGCAGCTCCCTAGCGGGAGACCAAGAGACCCAGTACTTC. The encoded protein is CASSSLAGDQETQYF.

The gene calls are TRBV20-1 and TRBJ2-1; D is tentatively TRBD1 or TRBD2 (5 bases each). The V gene's germline CDR1 is DFQATT and CDR2 SNEGSKA (reference sequence). This CDR3 is built from 10 residues. Trimming cost V 3 bases and J 9 bases, with 6 bases left between them. This chain's CDR3 is CSASGGEQFF. The CDR3 region has the DNA TGCAGTGCTAGTGGGGGTGAGCAGTTCTTC.

The chain couples TRBV6-6 to TRBJ2-5; 8 bases fit TRBD1. The CDR3 spans 15 residues. Germline CDR1 is MNHNY and CDR2 is SVGAGI (reference sequence). V gave up 6 bases and J gave up 1 base; unmatched junction bases: 7. CDR3 residues: CASSPIRGPQETQYF. The DNA for the CDR3 is TGTGCCAGCAGCCCCATCAGGGGGCCCCAAGAGACCCAGTACTTC.

The V and J genes are TRBV27 and TRBJ2-7; 7 bases match TRBD2. The CDR3 runs 15 residues. Germline CDR1 is MNHEY and CDR2 is SMNVEV (reference sequence). V lost 0 bases, J lost 2 bases, and 4 bases stayed unmatched. The CDR3 nucleotides are TGTGCCAGCAGTTTATCCAGCGGGGAGACCTACGAGCAGTACTTC. It codes for CASSLSSGETYEQYF.

The rearrangement joins TRBV28 to TRBJ1-4, with D perhaps matching TRBD1 (5 bases). V was trimmed by 6 bases and J by 8 bases, leaving 22 bases between them. CDR3 length: 16 amino acids. Germline assignment: CDR1 MDHEN and CDR2 SYDVKM. Written as DNA, the CDR3 is TGTGCCAGCAGCCAACTTTGGGGGGGTCGGGAGGAAAAACTGTTTTTT. Its translation is CASSQLWGGREEKLFF.

V gene TRBV7-3 combines with J gene TRBJ2-1; D gene unclear. The length of the CDR3 is 13 residues. The V gene's germline CDR1 is SGHTA and CDR2 FQGTGA. Trimming removed 2 bases at V and 8 bases at J, with 10 bases between. The CDR3 sequence: CASSLGIHYEQFF. CDR3 coding DNA: TGTGCCAGCAGCTTAGGCATTCACTATGAGCAGTTCTTC.

The rearrangement joins TRBV7-9 to TRBJ2-7; the D call may be TRBD1 or TRBD2 (5 bases each). The V and J ends lost 6 bases and 2 bases respectively, with 17 bases between them. The CDR3 has 15 residues. Germline CDR1 reads SEHNR; CDR2 reads FQNEAQ (reference sequence). Written as DNA, the CDR3 is TGTGCCAGCAGTTACGTTCGGGACGGGACCTACGAGCAGTACTTC. The encoded protein is CASSYVRDGTYEQYF.

V usage is TRBV7-9 and J usage is TRBJ1-1; no clear D gene. Germline CDR1 SEHNR, CDR2 FQNEAQ (reference sequence). The length of the CDR3 is 12 residues. Trimming removed 1 base at V and 6 bases at J, with 6 bases between. The CDR3 DNA reads as TGTGCCAGCAGCTTAGTTTACCCTGAAGCTTTCTTT. As protein: CASSLVYPEAFF.

A word on this clone: This sample also contains other DNA sequences that code for the same CDR3. The CDR3 DNA reads TGTGCCAGCAGTTTACCGGGACACTCTTACAATGAGCAGTTCTTC. The encoded protein is CASSLPGHSYNEQFF. The chain couples TRBV27 to TRBJ2-1, with D possibly TRBD1 on 6 matching bases. The CDR3 contains 15 residues. V lost 2 bases and J lost 4, with 12 bases in between. CDR1 is MNHEY, CDR2 SMNVEV, per germline (reference sequence).

This clone came up once. This chain joins TRBV4-1 and TRBJ2-3, with D uncertain. This CDR3 has 14 residues. Trimming took 1 base from V and 3 from J, leaving 8 bases between them. Germline V gives CDR1 MGHRA, CDR2 YSYEKL. This chain's CDR3 is CASSQASLTDTQYF. Written as DNA, the CDR3 is TGCGCCAGCAGCCAAGCCTCACTGACAGATACGCAGTATTTT.

The genes are TRBV7-9 and TRBJ1-2; D is undetermined. Germline lookup yields CDR1 SEHNR and CDR2 FQNEAQ (reference sequence). This CDR3 contains 15 residues. V lost 2 bases and J lost 6, with 16 bases in between. The CDR3 is CASSLLIRASDGYTF. DNA for the CDR3: TGTGCCAGCAGCTTATTGATCCGGGCCTCAGATGGCTACACCTTC.

The chain combines TRBV4-1 with TRBJ1-5; the D is unclear. Germline-derived CDR1 and CDR2 are MGHRA and YSYEKL. The V and J ends lost 1 base and 1 base respectively, with 8 bases between them. This CDR3 has 15 amino acids. The CDR3 bases are TGCGCCAGCAGCCAAGTCTGGGAGAGCAATCAGCCCCAGCATTTT. Amino acids: CASSQVWESNQPQHF.

The rearrangement joins TRBV5-4 to TRBJ1-5, with 11 bases fitting TRBD1. Germline V gene data show CDR1 as SGHNT and CDR2 as YYREEE (reference sequence). This CDR3 has 17 amino acids. Losses at the gene ends were 1 base for V and 12 bases for J; bases not matched to a gene: 15. CDR3 protein: CASSLWGSGQGAGGQHF. In DNA form, the CDR3 reads TGTGCCAGCAGCTTGTGGGGGTCCGGACAGGGGGCCGGGGGCCAGCATTTT.